These 32 T cell receptor beta chains originate from one sample sequenced in a study of tissue T cells after allogeneic stem cell transplantation. This table comes from immunoSEQ multiplex PCR, and its TCRdb copy is limited to in-frame clones, with some not included. The table records approximately 2,000 clones, 45% to 60% of them present only once. Time point of the sample: mouse harvest day 14 after allogeneic transplant. The graft held 10^6 splenic CD5+ T cells and 10^7 T-cell-depleted bone marrow cells. The sample was lymph node tissue. These receptors all stem from a female BALB/c mouse given C57BL/6 T cells with graft-versus-host disease after an allogeneic hematopoietic cell transplant.

This clone was detected only a few times. Gene names are the mouse ones. The read ends 1 residue before the CDR3 terminus; that terminus is restored from the germline J gene. The chain is built from TRBV1 and TRBJ2-5; 14 positions agree with TRBD2. Losses at the gene ends were 0 bases for V and 5 bases for J; bases not matched to a gene: 4. Germline values: CDR1 NSQYPW, CDR2 LRSPGD (reference sequence). The CDR3 spans 17 residues. CDR3 bases read: TGCACCTGCAGTGCAGAGGGGACTGGGGGGGCGCGAGACACCCAGTAC. Translating gives CTCSAEGTGGARDTQY. The CDR3 reads in full as CTCSAEGTGGARDTQYF.

This clone was counted a few times. Gene names denote mouse genes. The CDR3 end falls 1 residue outside the read, so it is completed with the germline J gene. The V gene is TRBV26, the J gene TRBJ2-7; D ambiguous. Per the germline V gene, CDR1 is KGHPV and CDR2 is FQNQEV (reference sequence). This CDR3 comprises 12 residues. The V end lost 3 bases, the J end lost 4 bases, and 7 bases lay between the germline ends. Partial CDR3 DNA: TGTGCCAGCAGTCTCGACAATTATGAACAGTAC. Amino acid sequence: CASSLDNYEQY. From start to end, the CDR3 is CASSLDNYEQYF.

On this clone: The germline and genes are mouse ones. The read ends 1 residue before the CDR3 terminus; that terminus is restored from the germline J gene. V and J are TRBV15 and TRBJ1-3; D is uncertain. Germline V gives CDR1 SGHND, CDR2 FRSKSL. Trimming stripped 3 bases from V and 0 bases from J, with 9 bases between. This CDR3 has 15 amino acids. CDR3 DNA (partial): TGTGCCAGCAGTTTCATGGGATCTTCTGGAAATACGCTCTAT. It yields the protein CASSFMGSSGNTLY. The full CDR3 is CASSFMGSSGNTLYF.

Regarding this clone: Gene names and germline match the mouse. Read coverage stops 1 residue before the CDR3 terminus; the germline J gene supplies the remainder. V usage is TRBV3 and J usage is TRBJ1-6, with no clear D. TRBJ1-6 belongs to the ORF category, with a function that is uncertain. CDR1 and CDR2 (germline): SNHLY, FYNGKV (reference sequence). With 3 bases removed from V and 4 bases from J, the gap between germline ends came to 4 bases. The CDR3 sequence is 13 residues long. CDR3 DNA, as far as it was read: TGTGCCAGCAGCTTTACGTATAATTCGCCCCTCTAC. It codes for CASSFTYNSPLY. The CDR3 as a whole reads CASSFTYNSPLYF.

Points on this clone: The gene names here belong to mouse. The sequence runs out 1 residue before the end of the CDR3; the remainder is reconstructed from the germline J gene. The chain has TRBV29 and TRBJ1-1; the D is unclear. The ends were cut back, 3 bases at V and 0 bases at J, with 5 bases in the middle. The CDR3 is 13 amino acids. Germline V lookup: CDR1 MSHET, CDR2 SYDVDS. CDR3 DNA (partial): TGTGCTAGCAGTTTCGGGGCAAACACAGAAGTCTTC. Its translation is CASSFGANTEVF. The entire CDR3 reads CASSFGANTEVFF. Filled out from reference TRBV29 and TRBJ1-1, the complete variable domain reads DMKVTQMPRYLIKRMGENVLLECGQDMSHETMYWYRQDPGLGLQLIYISYDVDSNSEGDIPKGYRVSRKKREHFSLILDSAKTNQTSVYFCASSFGANTEVFFGKGTRLTVV.

Of note for this clone: Gene names and germline match the mouse. Coverage ceases 1 residue before the CDR3 finishes, and the germline J gene fills in the end. The gene calls are TRBV26 and TRBJ1-1, with D maybe TRBD1 (5 bases). Trimming cost V 2 bases and J 1 base, with 8 bases left between them. The length of the CDR3 is 14 residues. CDR1 KGHPV and CDR2 FQNQEV come from the germline V gene (reference sequence). The CDR3 protein is CASSLPRANTEVFF. CDR3 bases read: TGTGCCAGCAGTCTGCCCAGGGCGAACACAGAAGTCTTC.

Comment on this clone: Genes here carry mouse names. Read sequence stops 1 residue before the CDR3 end, and the germline J gene provides the missing end. This rearrangement joins TRBV26 to TRBJ2-5, with TRBD1 matching 9 bases. The CDR3 totals 13 residues. Trimming cost V 4 bases and J 4 bases; bases outside gene matches: 0. CDR1 KGHPV and CDR2 FQNQEV come from the germline V gene (reference sequence). CDR3 bases read: TGTGCCAGCAGTCGACAGGGGGAAGACACCCAGTAC. Translation gives CASSRQGEDTQY. The entire CDR3 protein is CASSRQGEDTQYF.

This clone was counted between two and nine times. Gene names denote mouse genes. The read stops 1 residue short of the end of the CDR3; the missing end is completed from the germline J gene. This rearrangement joins TRBV12-2 to TRBJ1-4, with TRBD1 identical over 9 bases. The germline V gene encodes CDR1 SGHLS and CDR2 HYDKME. The CDR3 is made up of 14 amino acids. Trimming took 2 bases from V and 6 from J; bases not matched to a gene: 3. CDR3 DNA (partial): TGTGCCAGCTCTCCGGGACAGGGTGACGAAAGATTATTT. Translating gives CASSPGQGDERLF. The entire CDR3 reads CASSPGQGDERLFF.

As concerns this clone: Genes and germline come from the mouse. The read comes to an end 1 residue before the CDR3 does, leaving the germline J gene to fill in the end. This chain connects TRBV3 to TRBJ2-1, with 8 bases that match TRBD1. The CDR3 contains 13 residues. The germline gives CDR1 SNHLY, CDR2 FYNGKV (reference sequence). Trimming removed 6 bases from V and 3 bases from J; junction bases left unmatched: 1. The sequenced CDR3 bases are TGTGCCAGCAGGGACAGGGTCTATGCTGAGCAGTTC. The encoded protein is CASRDRVYAEQF. The entire CDR3 reads CASRDRVYAEQFF. Based on the CDR3 plus reference TRBV3 and TRBJ2-1, the full variable domain is GPKVLQIPSHQIIDMGQMVTLNCDPVSNHLYFYWYKQILGQQMEFLVNFYNGKVMEKSKLFKDQFSVERPDGSYFTLKIQPTALEDSAVYFCASRDRVYAEQFFGPGTRLTVL.

This clone was detected only a few times. Here the gene names and germline are mouse. Coverage ceases 1 residue before the CDR3 finishes, and the germline J gene fills in the end. V gene TRBV13-3 combines with J gene TRBJ2-4, with unresolved D. Germline CDR1 reads NNHDY; CDR2 reads SYVADS. The V end was cut by 2 bases, the J end by 0 bases, with 4 bases between. The CDR3 covers 13 residues. CDR3 sequence reads: CASSEQSQNTLYF. The CDR3 bases that were read are TGTGCCAGCAGTGAACAGAGTCAAAACACCTTGTAC.

This clone came up a few times. Mouse germline and gene names are used. The CDR3 is cut off 1 residue early in the read; its end comes from the germline J gene. The chain employs TRBV19 and TRBJ1-3, with D perhaps matching TRBD1 (6 bases). Germline CDR1 is FNHDT and CDR2 is SITEND (reference sequence). Trimming removed 6 bases at V and 0 bases at J, with 10 bases between. CDR3 length: 14 residues. Here the CDR3 reads CASTRTDSGNTLYF. The covered CDR3 bases are TGTGCCAGCACCAGGACAGATTCTGGAAATACGCTCTAT.

About this clone itself: Gene names are mouse gene names. The read stops 1 residue short of the end of the CDR3; the missing end is completed from the germline J gene. The V and J genes are TRBV12-2 and TRBJ1-2; 9 positions agree with TRBD1. J gave up 2 bases and V 0 bases, and 3 bases lay outside the gene matches. Germline V lookup: CDR1 SGHLS, CDR2 HYDKME. The CDR3 length is 15 residues. The CDR3 sequence: CASSLPTGGNSDYTF. The part of the CDR3 DNA that was read is TGTGCCAGCTCTCTCCCGACAGGGGGGAACTCCGACTACACC.

A note on this clone: Gene names are mouse gene names. The sequence runs out 1 residue before the end of the CDR3; the remainder is reconstructed from the germline J gene. V and J are TRBV24 and TRBJ2-4; D unresolved. Trimming cost V 0 bases and J 5 bases, with 6 bases left between them. The CDR3 totals 13 residues. Germline V CDR1 and CDR2: KGHTA, FRNEEI. CDR3 DNA, as far as it was read: TGTGCCAGCAGTCTGTATATGGGAAACACCTTGTAC. This translates into CASSLYMGNTLY. The entire CDR3 is CASSLYMGNTLYF.

As concerns this clone: Genes and germline are mouse. The CDR3 end falls 1 residue outside the read, so it is completed with the germline J gene. The chain employs TRBV13-2 and TRBJ2-7, with 12 bases fitting TRBD2. The germline CDR1 and CDR2 sequences are NNHNN and SYGAGS (reference sequence). The CDR3 contains 15 residues. The J segment lost 7 bases and the V segment lost 3 bases, leaving 8 bases of the junction unmatched. CDR3 DNA, as far as it was read: TGTGCCAGCGGTGGGCCCCGACTGGGGGGGCGGGAACAGTAC. This encodes CASGGPRLGGREQY. The whole CDR3 reads CASGGPRLGGREQYF.

About this clone: The listed genes are named as in mouse. The sequenced fragment ends 1 residue before the CDR3 boundary, so the rest is inferred from the germline J gene. The chain uses TRBV3 and TRBJ2-4; 7 positions match TRBD2. Germline loops: CDR1 SNHLY, CDR2 FYNGKV (reference sequence). The CDR3 is made up of 15 amino acids. V lost 5 bases and J lost 0; bases outside the gene matches: 5. CDR3 bases read: TGTGCCAGCAGCCCCCGGACTGGTAGTCAAAACACCTTGTAC. Translating gives CASSPRTGSQNTLY. The entire CDR3 protein reads CASSPRTGSQNTLYF.

Regarding this clone: Germline and genes here are mouse. The CDR3 end is not reached by the read, which stops 1 residue before it; the germline J gene fills it in. Other DNA sequences in this specimen translate into the identical CDR3. The chain carries TRBV26 and TRBJ1-1; 9 nucleotides agree with TRBD1. The CDR3 spans 14 residues. J gave up 1 base and V 4 bases, and 1 base lay outside the gene matches. Germline CDR1 is KGHPV and CDR2 is FQNQEV (reference sequence). CDR3 region: CASSPQGANTEVFF. The sequenced CDR3 bases are TGTGCCAGCAGTCCACAGGGGGCGAACACAGAAGTCTTC.

This clone has more than one count but fewer than ten. Gene names refer to mouse genes. The read gets to within 1 residue of the CDR3 end, and the germline J gene fills in the rest. V gene TRBV3 combines with J gene TRBJ2-2, with D perhaps TRBD1 or TRBD2 (6 bases each). Per the germline V gene, CDR1 is SNHLY and CDR2 is FYNGKV (reference sequence). The V and J ends lost 2 bases and 0 bases respectively, with 10 bases between them. This CDR3 region has 16 residues. The covered CDR3 bases are TGTGCCAGCAGCTTAAATCGGGGGCCAAACACCGGGCAGCTCTAC. Protein product: CASSLNRGPNTGQLY. The full CDR3 protein is CASSLNRGPNTGQLYF.

This clone was counted a few times. Gene labels here are mouse ones. The CDR3 end falls 1 residue outside the read, so it is completed with the germline J gene. The chain joins TRBV13-3 to TRBJ2-1, with D perhaps assigned TRBD1 or TRBD2 (5 bases each). Trimming stripped 2 bases from V and 2 bases from J, with 5 bases between. There are 13 residues in the CDR3. Germline V gene lookup returns CDR1 NNHDY and CDR2 SYVADS. CDR3: CASSEGDYAEQFF. Partial CDR3 DNA: TGTGCCAGCAGTGAGGGGGACTATGCTGAGCAGTTC.

This clone came up once. These gene names are mouse names. Coverage ceases 1 residue before the CDR3 finishes, and the germline J gene fills in the end. The V call is TRBV16, the J call TRBJ2-3; D is ambiguous. With 0 bases removed from V and 2 bases from J, the gap between germline ends came to 3 bases. The CDR3 length is 13 residues. CDR1 is SGHSA and CDR2 is FRNQAP in the germline V gene. CDR3 bases read: TGTGCAAGCAGCTTAGAAGTTGCAGAAACGCTGTAT. Translating gives CASSLEVAETLY. The complete CDR3 protein is CASSLEVAETLYF.

This clone showed up just a few times. Mouse germline and gene names are used. The read terminates 1 residue before the CDR3 end, so the remaining end is supplied by the germline J gene. The chain is built from TRBV23 and TRBJ2-7; TRBD1 is taken as the D call from the table, unchecked against the DNA. Germline V gene data show CDR1 as KGHTA and CDR2 as FQNQQP. The CDR3 runs 14 residues. The DNA read from the CDR3 is TGCTCCAGCAGTCACCGGGACAGGGGGTATGAACAGTAC. Translating it yields CSSSHRDRGYEQY. In full, the CDR3 reads CSSSHRDRGYEQYF.

About this clone itself: Genes and germline come from the mouse. The read gets to within 1 residue of the CDR3 end, and the germline J gene fills in the rest. The chain couples TRBV13-1 to TRBJ2-1, with TRBD1 as a possible D gene (5 bases). The V end was cut by 0 bases, the J end by 0 bases, with 7 bases between. The germline CDR1 and CDR2 sequences are NSHNY and SYGAGN. CDR3 length equals 15 residues. The CDR3 DNA, read in part, is TGTGCCAGCAGTGATGAAAGGGGTAACTATGCTGAGCAGTTC. This gives the protein CASSDERGNYAEQF. The full CDR3 protein is CASSDERGNYAEQFF.

As regards this clone: Gene names are the mouse ones. The sequence runs out 1 residue before the end of the CDR3; the remainder is reconstructed from the germline J gene. This chain links TRBV3 with TRBJ1-4; tentatively, D is TRBD1 (6 bases). This CDR3 region has 15 residues. Trimming shortened V by 4 bases and J by 0 bases, and 9 bases separated the two germline ends. The germline V gene encodes CDR1 SNHLY and CDR2 FYNGKV (reference sequence). The CDR3 region is CASSSAGVSNERLFF. CDR3 DNA, as far as it was read: TGTGCCAGCAGCTCCGCAGGGGTTTCCAACGAAAGATTATTT.

As regards this clone: These gene names are mouse names. The read ends 1 residue early relative to the CDR3; the germline J gene fills the gap. This rearrangement joins TRBV3 to TRBJ2-4, with 10 bases fitting TRBD1. The germline V gene encodes CDR1 SNHLY and CDR2 FYNGKV (reference sequence). The CDR3 is 15 residues long. V lost 5 bases, J lost 1 base, and 3 bases stayed unmatched. This CDR3 is CASSRQGAGQNTLYF. CDR3 bases read: TGTGCCAGCAGCCGACAGGGGGCGGGTCAAAACACCTTGTAC.

Note on this clone: Genes and germline are mouse. With the read ending 1 residue before the CDR3 end, the germline J gene is used to fill in that end. This chain connects TRBV12-2 to TRBJ2-2; 7 positions agree with TRBD2. The CDR3 totals 14 residues. From germline, CDR1 is SGHLS and CDR2 HYDKME. V dropped 0 bases and J dropped 4; count of bases not matched to a gene: 1. CDR3 loop: CASSLRGGTGQLYF. The DNA read from the CDR3 is TGTGCCAGCTCTCTCCGGGGGGGCACCGGGCAGCTCTAC.

Of note for this clone: The gene names given are mouse names. Coverage ceases 1 residue before the CDR3 finishes, and the germline J gene fills in the end. This chain links TRBV26 with TRBJ1-1; 7 bases align to TRBD1. The CDR3 is 13 residues long. The junction had 2 bases not matched to a gene; V was cut back by 0 bases and J by 7 bases. Germline lookup yields CDR1 KGHPV and CDR2 FQNQEV (reference sequence). The CDR3: CASSLSGGGEVFF. The covered CDR3 bases are TGTGCCAGCAGTCTGTCAGGGGGCGGAGAAGTCTTC.

This clone was observed a handful of times. Genes and germline are mouse. The observed sequence ends 1 residue before the CDR3 terminus, with the missing tail filled in from the germline J gene. The chain has TRBV12-2 and TRBJ1-4, with D perhaps matching TRBD1 (6 bases). CDR1 and CDR2 from the germline V gene are SGHLS and HYDKME. Trimming pared 2 bases from V and 4 bases from J, leaving 13 bases between. This CDR3 is 15 amino acids long. The CDR3 reads CASSPGGGFNERLFF. CDR3 DNA, as far as it was read: TGTGCCAGCTCTCCCGGGGGGGGCTTCAACGAAAGATTATTT.

This clone appeared a few times. Gene labels here are mouse ones. The read ends 1 residue shy of where the CDR3 ends; the end is completed using the germline J gene. The rearrangement links TRBV26 to TRBJ2-7; 8 positions match TRBD1. CDR3 length equals 13 residues. Per germline, CDR1 KGHPV and CDR2 FQNQEV (reference sequence). V trimming: 0 bases; J trimming: 6 bases; junction bases outside the gene matches: 1. CDR3 DNA, as far as it was read: TGTGCCAGCAGTCTGTCAGGGACAGGTGAACAGTAC. Its translation is CASSLSGTGEQY. The entire CDR3 reads CASSLSGTGEQYF. The full variable domain, in which reference TRBV26 and TRBJ2-7 provide the parts outside the CDR3, is NSKVIQTPRYLVKGQGQKAKMRCIPEKGHPVVFWYQQNKNNEFKFLINFQNQEVLQQIDMTEKRFSAECPSNSPCSLEIQSSEAGDSALYLCASSLSGTGEQYFGPGTRLTVL.

This clone was recorded a few times. Germline and genes: mouse. The CDR3 end is not reached by the read, which stops 1 residue before it; the germline J gene fills it in. V and J are TRBV26 and TRBJ2-7; D may correspond to TRBD1 or TRBD2 (5 bases each). Per germline, CDR1 KGHPV and CDR2 FQNQEV (reference sequence). The germline V and J ends were trimmed by 2 bases and 0 bases, with 8 bases remaining between them. CDR3 length: 14 residues. CDR3 DNA, as far as it was read: TGTGCCAGCAGTCTGGGGGCCCTCTCCTATGAACAGTAC. It yields the protein CASSLGALSYEQY. The entire CDR3 protein reads CASSLGALSYEQYF.

On this clone: The gene names given are mouse names. Read coverage stops 1 residue before the CDR3 terminus; the germline J gene supplies the remainder. V is TRBV15 and J is TRBJ1-3; the match to TRBD1 covers 9 bases. CDR3 length: 15 residues. Trimming removed 6 bases from V and 1 base from J; junction bases left unmatched: 4. CDR1 is SGHND and CDR2 is FRSKSL in the germline V gene. This CDR3 is CASSNRGLSGNTLYF. CDR3 bases read: TGTGCCAGCAGCAACAGGGGGCTGTCTGGAAATACGCTCTAT. Full variable domain (remainder filled in from reference TRBV15 and TRBJ1-3): DAGVTQTPRHEVAEKGQTIILKCEPVSGHNDLFWYRQTKIQGLELLSYFRSKSLMEDGGAFKDRFKAEMLNSSFSTLKIQPTEPKDSAVYLCASSNRGLSGNTLYFGEGSRLIVV.

In regard to this clone: Any gene name here is a mouse gene name. The CDR3 sequence is CASSGDRGEQYF. The CDR3 bases that were read are TGTGCCAGCAGCGGGGACAGAGGGGAACAGTAC. The rearrangement joins TRBV3 to TRBJ2-7; 7 bases are shared with TRBD1. The observed sequence ends 1 residue before the CDR3 terminus, with the missing tail filled in from the germline J gene. V lost 5 bases, J lost 7 bases, and 5 bases stayed unmatched. The CDR3 has 12 residues. CDR1 SNHLY and CDR2 FYNGKV come from the germline V gene (reference sequence).

Concerning this clone itself: Gene names are the mouse ones. The CDR3 extends 1 residue past the end of the read, so its final part is completed from the germline J gene. The chain recombines TRBV1 with TRBJ1-2; no firm D call. V gave up 1 base and J gave up 1 base, with 7 bases separating them. CDR3 length: 14 amino acids. The V gene's germline CDR1 is NSQYPW and CDR2 LRSPGD (reference sequence). Here the CDR3 reads CTCSAAPKNSDYTF. The sequenced CDR3 bases are TGCACCTGCAGTGCAGCCCCAAAAAACTCCGACTACACC.

Turning to this clone: The listed genes are named as in mouse. The read ends 1 residue before the CDR3 terminus; that terminus is restored from the germline J gene. The V and J genes are TRBV23 and TRBJ2-3; TRBD2, the table's D call, lacks a check against the DNA. Germline V CDR1 and CDR2: KGHTA, FQNQQP. CDR3 length: 16 amino acids. The CDR3 bases that were read are TGCTCCAGCAGTCAATCGGCGGGGGGCCGGGCAGAAACGCTGTAT. Its translation: CSSSQSAGGRAETLY. The complete CDR3 protein is CSSSQSAGGRAETLYF.